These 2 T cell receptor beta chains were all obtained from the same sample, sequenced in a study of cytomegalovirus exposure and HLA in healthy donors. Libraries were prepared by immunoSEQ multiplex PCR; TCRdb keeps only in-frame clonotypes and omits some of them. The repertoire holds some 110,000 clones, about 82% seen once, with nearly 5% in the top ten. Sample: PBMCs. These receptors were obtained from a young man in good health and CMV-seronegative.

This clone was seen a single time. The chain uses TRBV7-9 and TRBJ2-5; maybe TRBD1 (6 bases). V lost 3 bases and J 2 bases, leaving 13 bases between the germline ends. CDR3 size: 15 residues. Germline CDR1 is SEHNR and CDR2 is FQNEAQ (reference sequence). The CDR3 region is CASSLVTGRQETQYF. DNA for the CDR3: TGTGCCAGCAGCTTGGTGACAGGCCGACAAGAGACCCAGTACTTC.

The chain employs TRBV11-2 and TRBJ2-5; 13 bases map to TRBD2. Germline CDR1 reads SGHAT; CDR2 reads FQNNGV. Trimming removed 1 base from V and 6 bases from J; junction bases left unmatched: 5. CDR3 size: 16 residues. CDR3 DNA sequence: TGTGCCAGCAGCTTAGGGACTAGCGGGAGTCTTAAGACCCAGTACTTC. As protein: CASSLGTSGSLKTQYF.